This T cell receptor beta chain was found in a study of T cell repertoires in cytomegalovirus infection. Looking at the study overall: In the study, CMV epitopes included recently identified HLA-C-restricted and well-studied HLA-B-restricted ones. Public TCR beta signatures indicated both CMV infection and matching HLA type. The study's findings and limits: In two of eight donors, the top clonotype was HLA-C-restricted CMV-specific. CMV carriers with the relevant HLA were identified by cumulative public TCR beta family frequency.

TCRdb fed the reads into MiXCR, producing one record per CDR3 protein. This repertoire shows some 940,000 distinct CDR3 sequences, roughly 30% found once; its top ten account for roughly 13%. There are 15 residues in the CDR3. Trimming took 4 bases from V and 2 from J; bases not matched to a gene: 7. Germline V lookup: CDR1 LGHNA, CDR2 YNFKEQ. Of note for this clonotype: The antigen is not known.

The sample consisted of cultured CD8+ T cells from PBMCs, taken from culture after CMV antigen stimulation. The clonotype originates from a human donor in good health (CMV status not recorded). Some clones in this sample may be carry-over from other donors' samples. The rearrangement uses TRBV4-2 and TRBJ2-7; 8 bases line up with TRBD2. CDR3 nucleotide sequence: TGTGCCAGCAGCCCAACTAGCGGAACCCCCTACGAGCAGTACTTC. This sequence encodes CASSPTSGTPYEQYF.